These 10 T cell receptor beta chains were sequenced from one sample in a study of cytomegalovirus exposure and HLA in healthy donors. The PCR had 60 Vbeta and 13 Jbeta primers. The method was immunoSEQ multiplex PCR; TCRdb's version includes in-frame clones alone and lacks a portion of them. The sample lists approximately 100,000 clones; approximately 79% were seen once. The sequenced sample was PBMCs. The receptors originated from a male donor in good health and CMV-seronegative.

In its sample, this clone was seen once. The chain carries TRBV29-1 and TRBJ1-1; D unresolved. The germline gives CDR1 SQVTM, CDR2 ANQGSEA. The CDR3 extends over 13 amino acids. The V end was cut by 2 bases, the J end by 0 bases, with 7 bases between. Here the CDR3 reads CSVEKDLNTEAFF. The DNA for the CDR3 is TGCAGCGTTGAAAAGGACTTGAACACTGAAGCTTTCTTT.

The chain carries TRBV19 and TRBJ2-2; D may be TRBD2 (5 bases). With 10 bases removed from V and 4 bases from J, the gap between germline ends came to 22 bases. The germline V gene encodes CDR1 LNHDA and CDR2 SQIVND (reference sequence). The CDR3 is 16 amino acids. CDR3 nucleotides: TGTGCCACCCGTTACAGCGGCCCTTCGGGCACCGGGGAGCTGTTTTTT. It codes for CATRYSGPSGTGELFF.

The V and J genes are TRBV9 and TRBJ2-1; possibly TRBD1 for D (5 bases). CDR1 is SGDLS and CDR2 is YYNGEE in the germline V gene. Trimming removed 0 bases at V and 0 bases at J, with 7 bases between. The CDR3 length is 15 residues. In DNA form, the CDR3 reads TGTGCCAGCAGCGTAGGGGGCGACTCCTACAATGAGCAGTTCTTC. As protein: CASSVGGDSYNEQFF. The full variable domain, its missing parts supplied by reference TRBV9 and TRBJ2-1, is DSGVTQTPKHLITATGQRVTLRCSPRSGDLSVYWYQQSLDQGLQFLIQYYNGEERAKGNILERFSAQQFPDLHSELNLSSLELGDSALYFCASSVGGDSYNEQFFGPGTRLTVL.

The V gene is TRBV25-1, the J gene TRBJ2-7; a possible D gene is TRBD2 (6 bases). CDR3 size: 15 residues. Trimming left V 5 bases short and J 0 bases short, with 14 bases between. Germline loops: CDR1 MGHDK, CDR2 SYGVNS. The CDR3 spells CASSNPGTRSYEQYF. In DNA, the CDR3 is TGTGCCAGCAGTAATCCCGGGACTCGCTCCTACGAGCAGTACTTC.

The chain has TRBV28 and TRBJ2-7; 7 nucleotides match TRBD2. The CDR3 consists of 17 residues. The V and J ends lost 2 bases and 0 bases, in that order; junction bases with no gene match: 10. The germline gives CDR1 MDHEN, CDR2 SYDVKM. The CDR3 DNA reads TGTGCCAGCAGTTTAAAGGGAGGGCTACCTAGCTCCTACGAGCAGTACTTC. Residues: CASSLKGGLPSSYEQYF.

V usage is TRBV6-1 and J usage is TRBJ2-7; D not resolved. CDR1 is MNHNS, CDR2 SASEGT, per germline. The CDR3 has 12 amino acids. V was cut by 7 bases and J by 0 bases, with 7 bases left in between. The CDR3 DNA reads as TGTGCCAGCACCCAGATCTCCTACGAGCAGTACTTC. Its protein is CASTQISYEQYF.

The rearrangement links TRBV28 to TRBJ2-1, with 10 nucleotides matching TRBD2. The germline CDR1 and CDR2 sequences are MDHEN and SYDVKM. The CDR3 consists of 19 residues. With V trimmed by 5 bases and J by 9 bases, 22 bases remained unmatched. The CDR3 region has the DNA TGTGCCAGCAGTATACTCTCGGGGTTTTTAGTAGCGGGAGGCGCTGAGCAGTTCTTC. Amino acids: CASSILSGFLVAGGAEQFF.

This clone came up a few times. The chain joins TRBV19 to TRBJ1-5; D ambiguous. This CDR3 comprises 16 residues. The germline gives CDR1 LNHDA, CDR2 SQIVND (reference sequence). Between the trimmed V and J ends, which lost 6 bases and 0 bases, there was a span of 15 bases. The CDR3 bases are TGTGCCAGTAGCCTATCGGGCGGGATTAGCAATCAGCCCCAGCATTTT. Translated: CASSLSGGISNQPQHF.

Only a few counts were recorded for this clone. The chain carries TRBV29-1 and TRBJ2-3, with 8 bases identical to TRBD2. V was pared by 4 bases and J by 5 bases, with 8 bases of the junction left unmatched. Germline V CDR1 and CDR2: SQVTM, ANQGSEA. The CDR3 spans 14 residues. CDR3 in amino acids: CSVGVRGGLDTQYF. The CDR3 region has the DNA TGCAGCGTTGGGGTCCGGGGGGGTTTAGATACGCAGTATTTT.

The rearrangement uses TRBV28 and TRBJ2-3, with 7 bases identical to TRBD2. CDR3 length equals 14 residues. CDR1 is MDHEN and CDR2 is SYDVKM in the germline V gene. The junction had 8 bases not matched to a gene; V was cut back by 6 bases and J by 5 bases. The CDR3 DNA sequence: TGTGCCAGCAGGAGTGGCGGGAGTAGAGATACGCAGTATTTT. It specifies CASRSGGSRDTQYF.